The clone carrying this TCR beta chain was seen a few times. Unique molecular identifiers were incorporated when the TCRbeta library was constructed. TCRdb reprocessed the PCR reads with MiXCR, giving one entry per CDR3 protein. The repertoire includes approximately 350,000 distinct CDR3 sequences, around 16% of them detected once, and around 41% sits in the top ten. This sample was included in a study of T-cell reconstitution after alpha-beta-depleted transplantation in children. Trimming took off 5 bases at V and 8 bases at J, with 13 bases between the two ends. This CDR3 comprises 13 residues. This chain uses TRBV12-3 or TRBV12-4 with TRBJ2-1; TRBD2 is a possible D gene (5 bases). Sample: PBMCs, mostly from graft donor cells, taken 360 days after TCRalphabeta/CD19-depleted stem cell transplant. The clonotype originates from a male patient aged 2 to 10 who had a stem cell transplant for acute lymphoblastic leukemia, so the T cells may come from the graft donor. CDR3 region: CASSKTSPDEQFF. The CDR3 DNA sequence: TGTGCCAGCAGTAAAACTAGTCCCGATGAGCAGTTCTTC.